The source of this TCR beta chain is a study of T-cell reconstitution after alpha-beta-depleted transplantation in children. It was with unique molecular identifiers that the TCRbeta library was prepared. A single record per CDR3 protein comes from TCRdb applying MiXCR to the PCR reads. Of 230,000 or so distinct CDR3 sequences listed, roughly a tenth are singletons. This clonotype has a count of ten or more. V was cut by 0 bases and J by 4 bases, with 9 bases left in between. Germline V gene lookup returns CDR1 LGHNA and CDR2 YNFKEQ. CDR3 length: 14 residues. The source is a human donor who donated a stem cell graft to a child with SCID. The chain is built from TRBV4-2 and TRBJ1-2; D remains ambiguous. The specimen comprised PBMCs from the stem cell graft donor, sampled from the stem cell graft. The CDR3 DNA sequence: TGTGCCAGCAGCCAAGATCTAAGGACCTATGGCTACACCTTC. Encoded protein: CASSQDLRTYGYTF.